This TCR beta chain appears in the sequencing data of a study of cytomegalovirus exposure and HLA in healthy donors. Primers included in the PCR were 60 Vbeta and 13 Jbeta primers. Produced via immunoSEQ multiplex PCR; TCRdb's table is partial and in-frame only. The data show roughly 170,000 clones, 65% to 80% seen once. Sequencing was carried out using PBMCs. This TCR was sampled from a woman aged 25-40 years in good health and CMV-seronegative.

The DNA for the CDR3 is TGTGCCAGCAGCCGTCAGGGAATCGTTAACTATGGCTACACCTTC. This translates into CASSRQGIVNYGYTF. The V and J genes are TRBV7-9 and TRBJ1-2; a weak D match, TRBD1 (5 bases). CDR3 length equals 15 residues. Germline V gene sequence: CDR1 SEHNR, CDR2 FQNEAQ (reference sequence). Trimming took off 5 bases at V and 1 base at J, with 14 bases between the two ends.